The 32 T cell receptor beta chains in this list originate from one sample, sequenced in a study of immune evolution from preneoplasia to lung adenocarcinoma. TCRdb's copy holds only in-frame clones and misses some; the assay was immunoSEQ multiplex PCR. The repertoire holds 9,500 to 15,000 clones, with more than 75% as singletons. The specimen sequenced was FFPE tissue from an adenomatous hyperplasia lung lesion. Subset given: atypical adenomatous hyperplasia (AAH), lung preneoplasia. Receptor source: a person aged 50 to 70 with lung adenocarcinoma.

The V and J genes are TRBV18 and TRBJ1-3, with D unclear. Germline V lookup: CDR1 KGHSH, CDR2 LQKENI. The CDR3 length is 14 residues. Trimming stripped 1 base from V and 2 bases from J, with 6 bases between. CDR3 protein: CASSPQGAGNTIYF. CDR3 nucleotides: TGTGCCAGCTCACCACAGGGTGCTGGAAACACCATATATTTT.

In its sample, this clone was seen once. The chain has TRBV9 and TRBJ2-7, with no clear D. The V gene's germline CDR1 is SGDLS and CDR2 YYNGEE. The CDR3 contains 13 residues. V shed 2 bases and J shed 3 bases, with 9 bases lying between them. The CDR3 is CASSVAENYEQYF. For the CDR3, the DNA is TGTGCCAGCAGCGTCGCAGAAAACTACGAGCAGTACTTC.

This chain connects TRBV10-3 to TRBJ1-5, with D perhaps matching TRBD1 (5 bases). Trimming removed 0 bases from V and 7 bases from J, with 16 bases in between. This CDR3 spans 16 amino acids. CDR1 and CDR2 from the germline V gene are ENHRY and SYGVKD. The CDR3 is CAISESDRGTEQPQHF. CDR3 bases: TGTGCCATCAGTGAGTCCGACCGAGGGACTGAGCAGCCCCAGCATTTT.

V and J are TRBV6-5 and TRBJ1-2; D may be TRBD1 (6 bases). Trimming stripped 6 bases from V and 2 bases from J, with 13 bases between. The CDR3 loop spans 14 amino acids. Germline CDR1 is MNHEY and CDR2 is SVGAGI. The CDR3 protein is CASRLQGLNYGYTF. CDR3 DNA: TGTGCCAGCAGACTACAGGGCTTAAACTATGGCTACACCTTC.

This chain links TRBV6-6 with TRBJ2-3; maybe TRBD2 (6 bases). The germline V gene has CDR1 MNHNY and CDR2 SVGAGI (reference sequence). The CDR3 covers 13 residues. V shed 9 bases and J shed 5 bases, with 15 bases lying between them. The CDR3 bases are TGTGCCAGTAACCGACTAGGTGGAGATACGCAGTATTTT. It translates to CASNRLGGDTQYF.

This rearrangement joins TRBV5-6 to TRBJ1-2, with D hard to call. V was cut by 2 bases and J by 8 bases, with 10 bases left in between. Germline lookup yields CDR1 SGHDT and CDR2 YYEEEE. This CDR3 comprises 12 residues. The CDR3 here is CASSLTVGGYTF. DNA of the CDR3: TGTGCCAGCAGCTTAACGGTCGGCGGCTACACCTTC.

The chain uses TRBV30 and TRBJ2-7; 12 bases line up with TRBD1. V was clipped by 6 bases and J by 7 bases; unmatched bases: 10. The CDR3 extends over 14 amino acids. The V gene's germline CDR1 is GTSNPN and CDR2 SVGIG (reference sequence). The chain's CDR3 is CACKTWDRGREQYF. As DNA, the CDR3 is TGTGCCTGTAAAACTTGGGACAGGGGGCGAGAGCAGTACTTC.

The chain is built from TRBV4-1 and TRBJ1-4, with 10 bases matching TRBD1. Germline CDR1 and CDR2: MGHRA and YSYEKL. Trimming removed 3 bases from V and 5 bases from J; junction bases left unmatched: 3. This CDR3 comprises 15 residues. CDR3 in DNA: TGCGCCAGCAGCCAGATGGACAGGGGGAATGAAAAACTGTTTTTT. Protein sequence: CASSQMDRGNEKLFF.

V and J are TRBV9 and TRBJ2-3; D possibly corresponds to TRBD2 (5 bases). The CDR3 contains 16 residues. From germline, CDR1 is SGDLS and CDR2 YYNGEE. V was clipped by 0 bases and J by 1 base, with 12 bases between them. This CDR3 is CASSVDEGWGTDTQYF. As DNA, the CDR3 is TGTGCCAGCAGCGTAGACGAGGGATGGGGCACAGATACGCAGTATTTT.

In this sample, this clone turned up once. The chain combines TRBV9 with TRBJ2-3; no clear D. The CDR3 consists of 13 residues. V gave up 0 bases and J gave up 6 bases, with 8 bases separating them. The germline V gene has CDR1 SGDLS and CDR2 YYNGEE. The CDR3 DNA reads as TGTGCCAGCAGCGTAGAAGGGTTCGATACGCAGTATTTT. Residues: CASSVEGFDTQYF.

The chain links TRBV19 to TRBJ2-1; 7 bases align to TRBD2. J gave up 4 bases and V 10 bases, and 10 bases lay outside the gene matches. This CDR3 is built from 14 residues. Germline-derived CDR1 and CDR2 are LNHDA and SQIVND (reference sequence). The CDR3 loop reads CATNVGGSYNEQFF. DNA of the CDR3: TGTGCCACTAACGTAGGCGGGAGTTACAATGAGCAGTTCTTC.

This clone was seen more than once but under ten times. The chain employs TRBV19 and TRBJ2-2; a possible D gene is TRBD1 (6 bases). This CDR3 comprises 14 residues. Germline CDR1 reads LNHDA; CDR2 reads SQIVND (reference sequence). V was trimmed by 7 bases and J by 4 bases, leaving 13 bases between them. The CDR3 sequence is CASKGRGVTGELFF. CDR3 DNA sequence: TGTGCCAGTAAGGGCAGGGGAGTCACCGGGGAGCTGTTTTTT.

The chain couples TRBV29-1 to TRBJ2-6; D unclear. Germline lookup yields CDR1 SQVTM and CDR2 ANQGSEA. The V end lost 2 bases, the J end lost 0 bases, and 5 bases lay between the germline ends. The CDR3 has 14 amino acids. The CDR3 protein is CSVEKDSGANVLTF. Written as DNA, the CDR3 is TGCAGCGTTGAAAAAGACTCTGGGGCCAACGTCCTGACTTTC.

The rearrangement uses TRBV11-2 and TRBJ2-7; D is possibly TRBD1 (5 bases). The CDR3 is made up of 15 amino acids. Germline V gives CDR1 SGHAT, CDR2 FQNNGV. V shed 1 base and J shed 2 bases, with 12 bases lying between them. Written as DNA, the CDR3 is TGTGCCAGCAGCTTAGCATTGGGCAGGGCCTACGAGCAGTACTTC. Its protein product is CASSLALGRAYEQYF.

The CDR3 region is CSVVGTRPGYTF. In DNA, the CDR3 is TGCAGCGTTGTGGGGACTCGGCCTGGCTACACCTTC. This chain links TRBV29-1 with TRBJ1-2; D might be TRBD1 (5 bases). This CDR3 has 12 amino acids. V lost 4 bases and J lost 7, with 13 bases in between. Germline V gene sequence: CDR1 SQVTM, CDR2 ANQGSEA.

This CDR3 reads CASSQDYRFGYGYTF. CDR3 sequence (DNA): TGTGCCAGCAGCCAAGATTACAGGTTCGGCTATGGCTACACCTTC. This chain connects TRBV14 to TRBJ1-2; D may be TRBD1 (5 bases). Germline CDR1 is SGHDN and CDR2 is FVKESK. Between the trimmed V and J ends, which lost 0 bases and 4 bases, there was a span of 12 bases. CDR3 length: 15 residues.

V and J are TRBV19 and TRBJ1-2; D remains ambiguous. The CDR3 covers 11 residues. V was cut by 9 bases and J by 5 bases, with 10 bases left in between. CDR1 and CDR2 (germline): LNHDA, SQIVND (reference sequence). The CDR3 loop is CASQRGYGYTF. The CDR3, as DNA: TGTGCCAGCCAAAGAGGTTATGGCTACACCTTC.

The chain joins TRBV18 to TRBJ2-5; TRBD2 agrees at 14 bases. The V and J ends lost 4 bases and 10 bases, in that order; junction bases with no gene match: 2. Germline V gives CDR1 KGHSH, CDR2 LQKENI. The CDR3 is 13 residues long. The CDR3 DNA sequence: TGTGCCAGCTCACGACTAGCGGGAGGGCGCCAGTACTTC. Protein sequence: CASSRLAGGRQYF.

The V gene is TRBV5-1, the J gene TRBJ1-1, with D tentatively TRBD1 (6 bases). V was trimmed by 4 bases and J by 3 bases, leaving 16 bases between them. The CDR3 has 15 amino acids. Germline values: CDR1 SGHRS, CDR2 YFSETQ. CDR3 residues: CASSPEPGVYTEAFF. CDR3 in DNA: TGCGCCAGCAGCCCAGAACCAGGGGTTTACACTGAAGCTTTCTTT.

The chain links TRBV7-2 to TRBJ2-7; 11 bases agree with TRBD2. Germline CDR1 SGHTA, CDR2 FQGNSA. With 4 bases clipped from V and 7 bases from J, the junction kept 3 bases outside the gene matches. The CDR3 has 13 amino acids. The CDR3 spells CASSSPSGREQYF. The CDR3 nucleotides read TGTGCCAGCAGCTCACCTAGCGGGAGGGAGCAGTACTTC.

J is TRBJ1-4 and V is TRBV10-3, with a weak D call TRBD1 (5 bases). The CDR3 is 17 residues long. Germline V lookup: CDR1 ENHRY, CDR2 SYGVKD. Trimming pared 0 bases from V and 3 bases from J, leaving 14 bases between. CDR3 residues: CAISESGPVVANEKLFF. As DNA, the CDR3 is TGTGCCATCAGTGAGTCGGGACCGGTGGTGGCTAATGAAAAACTGTTTTTT.

V usage is TRBV18 and J usage is TRBJ1-4; TRBD1 aligns across 10 bases. The CDR3 sequence is 15 residues long. Germline CDR1 is KGHSH and CDR2 is LQKENI. Trimming took 3 bases from V and 4 from J; bases not matched to a gene: 2. DNA for the CDR3: TGTGCCAGCTCACCTCGGACAGGGGGTAATGAAAAACTGTTTTTT. It yields the protein CASSPRTGGNEKLFF.

The chain carries TRBV2 and TRBJ1-5; D perhaps matches TRBD1 (6 bases). The CDR3 has 14 amino acids. The germline V gene encodes CDR1 SNHLY and CDR2 FYNNEI. V was trimmed by 9 bases and J by 6 bases, leaving 18 bases between them. This CDR3 is CASKPGVQGQPQHF. In DNA, the CDR3 is TGTGCCAGTAAGCCAGGGGTGCAGGGTCAGCCCCAGCATTTT.

The V gene is TRBV6-6, the J gene TRBJ2-1, with D tentatively TRBD2 (5 bases). Germline CDR1 is MNHNY and CDR2 is SVGAGI (reference sequence). The CDR3 covers 15 residues. V shed 6 bases and J shed 4 bases, with 16 bases lying between them. CDR3 in amino acids: CASSPTREPYNEQFF. Here the CDR3 DNA reads TGTGCCAGCAGCCCCACTAGGGAGCCATACAATGAGCAGTTCTTC.

The chain has TRBV29-1 and TRBJ2-2, with 8 bases aligning to TRBD2. The germline V gene encodes CDR1 SQVTM and CDR2 ANQGSEA. With 1 base clipped from V and 2 bases from J, the junction kept 9 bases outside the gene matches. The CDR3 runs 17 residues. Here the CDR3 reads CSVEAPGGLVNTGELFF. Written as DNA, the CDR3 is TGCAGCGTTGAAGCTCCCGGGGGACTAGTTAACACCGGGGAGCTGTTTTTT.

The chain is built from TRBV5-1 and TRBJ1-2; D is ambiguous. This CDR3 spans 13 amino acids. The V and J ends lost 4 bases and 5 bases respectively, with 12 bases between them. Germline-derived CDR1 and CDR2 are SGHRS and YFSETQ. CDR3 loop: CASSVNLGYGYTF. The DNA for the CDR3 is TGCGCCAGCAGCGTGAACCTCGGGTATGGCTACACCTTC.

V gene TRBV7-8 combines with J gene TRBJ2-1; 15 nucleotides agree with TRBD2. CDR3 length: 14 residues. V shed 7 bases, J shed 8 bases, and the junction held 3 bases outside the gene matches. Germline V CDR1 and CDR2: SGHVS, FQNEAQ. CDR3 amino acids: CASTRTSGRDEQFF. CDR3 nucleotide sequence: TGTGCCAGCACCCGGACTAGCGGGAGGGATGAGCAGTTCTTC.

V gene TRBV21-1 combines with J gene TRBJ1-1; TRBD1, the table's D call, lacks a check against the DNA. TRBV21-1 is classified as a pseudogene. The CDR3 spans 14 residues. DNA for the CDR3: TGTGCCAGCAGGAAGACAGGAGGAGACCCTGAAGCTTTCTTT. Translated: CASRKTGGDPEAFF.

The chain joins TRBV30 to TRBJ1-2; the D gene is possibly TRBD1 (5 bases). The germline gives CDR1 GTSNPN, CDR2 SVGIG (reference sequence). There are 12 residues in the CDR3. Trimming took off 1 base at V and 3 bases at J, with 6 bases between the two ends. The DNA for the CDR3 is TGTGCCTGGAGTGGAGGGGACTATGGCTACACCTTC. As protein: CAWSGGDYGYTF.

The chain carries TRBV18 and TRBJ1-3; TRBD1 might be the D (5 bases). Germline V gene sequence: CDR1 KGHSH, CDR2 LQKENI. Trimming shortened V by 3 bases and J by 2 bases, and 11 bases separated the two germline ends. The length of the CDR3 is 15 residues. Here the CDR3 reads CASSPPPGTGNTIYF. CDR3 sequence (DNA): TGTGCCAGCTCACCCCCCCCAGGGACTGGAAACACCATATATTTT.

J is TRBJ2-3 and V is TRBV30; D is undetermined. V was pared by 0 bases and J by 2 bases, with 12 bases between. The CDR3 loop spans 15 amino acids. In germline, CDR1 is GTSNPN, CDR2 SVGIG (reference sequence). The CDR3 DNA reads TGTGCCTGGAGTGTAGACCAAACCGTCACAGATACGCAGTATTTT. This translates into CAWSVDQTVTDTQYF.

The gene calls are TRBV12-5 and TRBJ2-1; 10 bases are a match to TRBD1. V lost 5 bases to trimming and J lost 5 bases; unmatched junction nucleotides: 12. Germline V CDR1 and CDR2: LGHNT, FRNRAP. The CDR3 length is 17 residues. In DNA form, the CDR3 reads TGTGCTAGTGGTAACCAGTTCCGGGACAGGGGCCACAATGAGCAGTTCTTC. The encoded protein is CASGNQFRDRGHNEQFF.